A single sample gave rise to the 10 T cell receptor beta chains below, sequenced in a study of CD8 T cells in ankylosing spondylitis. MiXCR, run by TCRdb on the 5' RACE reads, gives a single entry per CDR3 protein. The profile shows a few hundred thousand distinct CDR3 sequences, 20% of them singletons. Specimen: blood, either unsorted or a sorted T cell fraction (not recorded which). These receptors were obtained from a male donor with ankylosing spondylitis or in good health (not recorded which).

This clonotype appeared many times. V usage is TRBV6-1 and J usage is TRBJ1-4; no definite D call. This CDR3 has 13 amino acids. Germline CDR1 is MNHNS and CDR2 is SASEGT. Between the trimmed V and J ends, which lost 8 bases and 8 bases, there was a span of 15 bases. CDR3 region: CASAASGTEKLFF. The CDR3 bases are TGTGCCAGCGCGGCTTCTGGCACCGAAAAACTGTTTTTT.

The rearrangement uses TRBV5-1 and TRBJ2-7; D is possibly TRBD1 (5 bases). Germline V gives CDR1 SGHRS, CDR2 YFSETQ. Trimming shortened V by 0 bases and J by 10 bases, and 17 bases separated the two germline ends. This CDR3 has 14 amino acids. In DNA, the CDR3 is TGCGCCAGCAGCTTGGGGGGCGACGCTCCTCTACAGTACGTC. This encodes CASSLGGDAPLQYV.

This clonotype was counted many times. This chain links TRBV13 with TRBJ1-6; no clear D gene. The V gene lost 0 bases and the J gene lost 0 bases, with 9 bases spanning the gap. CDR1 is PRHDT, CDR2 FYEKMQ, per germline (reference sequence). CDR3 length: 17 amino acids. CDR3 amino acids: CASSLGGTSSYNSPLHF. The CDR3 coding sequence is TGTGCCAGCAGCTTAGGGGGCACGAGCTCCTATAATTCACCCCTCCACTTT.

J is TRBJ2-1 and V is TRBV5-1, with a weak D call TRBD2 (6 bases). Between the trimmed V and J ends, which lost 0 bases and 8 bases, there was a span of 12 bases. Per germline, CDR1 SGHRS and CDR2 YFSETQ. This CDR3 has 14 residues. DNA for the CDR3: TGCGCCAGCAGCTTGGGGGTCGGGGGTGATGAGCAGTTCTTC. Translating it yields CASSLGVGGDEQFF.

The V gene is TRBV12-3 or TRBV12-4, the J gene TRBJ2-1; 11 positions match TRBD2. The CDR3 extends over 15 amino acids. J lost 4 bases, V lost 7 bases, and 6 bases had no gene match. CDR3 DNA sequence: TGTGCCAGCAAAGGACTAGCGGGCATGTACAATGAGCAGTTCTTC. Amino acids: CASKGLAGMYNEQFF.

The chain carries TRBV20-1 and TRBJ2-4; 8 nucleotides match TRBD2. V lost 0 bases to trimming and J lost 0 bases; unmatched junction nucleotides: 4. The CDR3 contains 16 residues. Germline assignment: CDR1 DFQATT and CDR2 SNEGSKA (reference sequence). The CDR3 DNA is TGCAGTGCTAGAGATGGCAGCGGGGGAGCCAAAAACATTCAGTACTTC. This translates into CSARDGSGGAKNIQYF.

This rearrangement joins TRBV10-3 to TRBJ2-7; unclear D gene. Trimming shortened V by 0 bases and J by 7 bases, and 10 bases separated the two germline ends. The CDR3 loop spans 13 amino acids. Germline loops: CDR1 ENHRY, CDR2 SYGVKD. The CDR3 sequence is CAISESPIDEQYV. The CDR3 coding sequence is TGTGCCATCAGTGAGTCACCTATCGATGAGCAGTACGTC.

This clonotype was seen more than once but under ten times. The rearrangement joins TRBV28 to TRBJ2-2, with D possibly matching TRBD2 (6 bases). The ends were cut back, 8 bases at V and 4 bases at J, with 20 bases in the middle. CDR3 size: 16 residues. Germline CDR1 is MDHEN and CDR2 is SYDVKM. CDR3 sequence reads: CASARPGGSATGELFF. CDR3 DNA sequence: TGTGCCAGCGCCCGCCCCGGGGGATCGGCCACCGGGGAGCTGTTTTTT.

This clonotype was detected a few times. The chain combines TRBV15 with TRBJ2-7; the match to TRBD1 covers 12 bases. The CDR3 is 13 residues long. CDR1 LNHNV and CDR2 YYDKDF come from the germline V gene (reference sequence). CDR3 nucleotide sequence: TGTGCCACCAGCTCCGGGACAGGGGGCTTTATGCACGTC. Translating gives CATSSGTGGFMHV.

The chain has TRBV7-8 and TRBJ2-5; D uncertain. The germline CDR1 and CDR2 sequences are SGHVS and FQNEAQ. The CDR3 spans 14 residues. V dropped 7 bases and J dropped 2 bases, with 14 bases sitting between them. CDR3 amino acids: CASTYPKGQETQYF. CDR3 sequence (DNA): TGTGCCAGCACCTATCCCAAGGGACAAGAGACCCAGTACTTC.